A selection of T cell receptor beta chains follows, all from one sample in a study of early T cells in non-severe SARS-CoV-2 infection. TCRdb analysed the 5' RACE reads with MiXCR anew, one entry per CDR3 protein. The sample yields about 69,000 distinct CDR3 sequences, approximately 13% seen once. The specimen sequenced was whole blood. These receptors originate from an adult who was a healthcare worker with PCR-confirmed SARS-CoV-2 infection or an uninfected control (not recorded which). CDR3s include the opening cysteine and the closing phenylalanine or tryptophan. Each record gives: clone size, J gene, V gene, D gene, CDR3 protein, CDR3 DNA. D genes are given only for firm matches. Size tells how often a clone was seen (once, few, many) or the class of an expanded clone, and some rows leave it out.

abundance: few; j_gene: TRBJ2-2; v_gene: TRBV12-3/TRBV12-4; d_gene: .; CDR3aa: CASSLSQATGELFF; CDR3nt: TGTGCCAGCAGTTTAAGCCAGGCCACCGGGGAGCTGTTTTTT
abundance: many; j_gene: TRBJ2-7; v_gene: TRBV5-1; d_gene: TRBD2; CDR3aa: CASSRNRGGSYEQYF; CDR3nt: TGCGCCAGCAGCCGGAACCGGGGGGGCTCCTACGAGCAGTACTTC
abundance: .; j_gene: TRBJ2-7; v_gene: TRBV4-1; d_gene: TRBD2; CDR3aa: CASSPIVSGRYYEQYF; CDR3nt: TGCGCCAGCAGCCCCATCGTGAGCGGGAGATATTACGAGCAGTACTTC
abundance: many; j_gene: TRBJ1-2; v_gene: TRBV20-1; d_gene: .; CDR3aa: CSASPLNAQGEGYTF; CDR3nt: TGCAGTGCTAGCCCACTTAACGCACAGGGTGAAGGCTACACCTTC
abundance: many; j_gene: TRBJ2-3; v_gene: TRBV7-2; d_gene: TRBD2; CDR3aa: CASSFGAGGQDTQYF; CDR3nt: TGTGCCAGCAGCTTTGGAGCGGGGGGGCAAGATACGCAGTATTTT
abundance: many; j_gene: TRBJ1-3; v_gene: TRBV29-1; d_gene: .; CDR3aa: CSVADSGNTIYF; CDR3nt: TGCAGCGTTGCTGACTCTGGAAACACCATATATTTT
abundance: .; j_gene: TRBJ1-1; v_gene: TRBV28; d_gene: .; CDR3aa: CASSLRGPQNTEAFF; CDR3nt: TGTGCCAGCAGTTTACGAGGACCCCAGAACACTGAAGCTTTCTTT
abundance: .; j_gene: TRBJ2-1; v_gene: TRBV10-2; d_gene: TRBD1; CDR3aa: CASSESSRGLIYNEQFF; CDR3nt: TGCGCCAGCAGTGAGTCGTCCAGGGGGCTGATCTACAATGAGCAGTTCTTC
abundance: few; j_gene: TRBJ2-2; v_gene: TRBV3-1; d_gene: .; CDR3aa: CASSQGGRTLGAVELFF; CDR3nt: TGTGCCAGCAGCCAAGGCGGCCGGACACTAGGAGCCGTGGAGCTGTTTTTT
abundance: many; j_gene: TRBJ2-1; v_gene: TRBV29-1; d_gene: TRBD2; CDR3aa: CSVAVIRIGTSSTNEQFF; CDR3nt: TGCAGCGTCGCCGTGATACGCATCGGGACTAGCAGCACCAATGAGCAGTTCTTC
abundance: many; j_gene: TRBJ2-3; v_gene: TRBV5-1; d_gene: TRBD2; CDR3aa: CASSVSGGPVIQYF; CDR3nt: TGCGCCAGCAGCGTTAGCGGGGGGCCCGTGATACAGTATTTT
abundance: .; j_gene: TRBJ2-7; v_gene: TRBV7-2; d_gene: TRBD2; CDR3aa: CASSLGTSGRTVSYEQYF; CDR3nt: TGTGCCAGCAGCTTAGGGACTAGCGGGCGAACCGTCTCCTACGAGCAGTACTTC
abundance: .; j_gene: TRBJ2-7; v_gene: TRBV5-4; d_gene: .; CDR3aa: CASSQVDRGEQYF; CDR3nt: TGTGCCAGCAGCCAAGTCGACAGAGGCGAGCAGTACTTC
abundance: few; j_gene: TRBJ1-1; v_gene: TRBV4-3; d_gene: TRBD1; CDR3aa: CASNRGYNTEAFF; CDR3nt: TGCGCCAGCAACAGGGGCTACAACACTGAAGCTTTCTTT
abundance: .; j_gene: TRBJ1-2; v_gene: TRBV6-5; d_gene: TRBD1; CDR3aa: CASSPGFARGLNGYTF; CDR3nt: TGTGCCAGCTCCCCTGGCTTTGCCAGGGGGCTTAATGGCTACACCTTC
abundance: few; j_gene: TRBJ2-5; v_gene: TRBV11-2; d_gene: .; CDR3aa: CASSLGGDSWETQYF; CDR3nt: TGTGCCAGCAGCTTAGGGGGGGACAGCTGGGAGACCCAGTACTTC
abundance: .; j_gene: TRBJ1-2; v_gene: TRBV5-5; d_gene: .; CDR3aa: CASSLATPDSINYGYTF; CDR3nt: TGTGCCAGCAGCTTGGCTACTCCCGACAGCATTAACTATGGCTACACCTTC
abundance: few; j_gene: TRBJ2-7; v_gene: TRBV28; d_gene: .; CDR3aa: CASSLTLNLPYF; CDR3nt: TGTGCCAGCAGTTTGACCTTGAATCTCCCGTACTTC
abundance: .; j_gene: TRBJ2-5; v_gene: TRBV20-1; d_gene: TRBD2; CDR3aa: CSALLSKGGETQYF; CDR3nt: TGCAGTGCTCTCCTCTCGAAGGGAGGGGAGACCCAGTACTTC
abundance: .; j_gene: TRBJ1-1; v_gene: TRBV7-6; d_gene: .; CDR3aa: CASSPWTEPNTEAFF; CDR3nt: TGTGCCAGCAGCCCCTGGACAGAGCCCAACACTGAAGCTTTCTTT
abundance: .; j_gene: TRBJ2-2; v_gene: TRBV10-3; d_gene: .; CDR3aa: CAISESDEEELFF; CDR3nt: TGTGCCATCAGTGAGTCGGACGAGGAGGAGCTGTTTTTT
abundance: .; j_gene: TRBJ2-2; v_gene: TRBV6-2/TRBV6-3; d_gene: .; CDR3aa: CASSYSGRANTGELFF; CDR3nt: TGTGCCAGCAGTTACTCCGGCAGGGCGAACACCGGGGAGCTGTTTTTT
abundance: few; j_gene: TRBJ2-2; v_gene: TRBV9; d_gene: TRBD2; CDR3aa: CASSFRLAGGTNTGELFF; CDR3nt: TGTGCCAGCAGCTTCCGACTAGCGGGGGGAACGAACACCGGGGAGCTGTTTTTT
abundance: .; j_gene: TRBJ1-1; v_gene: TRBV7-6; d_gene: .; CDR3aa: CASSLEIGAMNTEAFF; CDR3nt: TGTGCCAGCAGCTTAGAAATCGGGGCCATGAACACTGAAGCTTTCTTT
abundance: .; j_gene: TRBJ2-1; v_gene: TRBV29-1; d_gene: .; CDR3aa: CSVDPIKGNEQFF; CDR3nt: TGCAGCGTTGACCCCATCAAGGGCAATGAGCAGTTCTTC
abundance: .; j_gene: TRBJ1-4; v_gene: TRBV10-2; d_gene: .; CDR3aa: CASTGHLNEKLFF; CDR3nt: TGCGCCAGCACAGGCCACTTAAATGAAAAACTGTTTTTT
abundance: few; j_gene: TRBJ2-5; v_gene: TRBV6-2/TRBV6-3; d_gene: .; CDR3aa: CASSPHIPRAETQYF; CDR3nt: TGTGCCAGCAGCCCGCACATTCCTAGGGCAGAGACCCAGTACTTC
abundance: .; j_gene: TRBJ2-1; v_gene: TRBV19; d_gene: TRBD2; CDR3aa: CASSIVERGSPSYNEQFF; CDR3nt: TGTGCCAGTAGTATAGTCGAGCGGGGGTCACCCTCCTACAATGAGCAGTTCTTC
abundance: .; j_gene: TRBJ1-4; v_gene: TRBV6-6; d_gene: .; CDR3aa: CASSLGRSNEKLFF; CDR3nt: TGTGCCAGCAGCTTGGGACGGTCTAATGAAAAACTGTTTTTT
abundance: many; j_gene: TRBJ1-5; v_gene: TRBV6-4; d_gene: TRBD1; CDR3aa: CASSAEQGRNQPQHF; CDR3nt: TGTGCCAGCAGTGCGGAACAGGGGCGCAATCAGCCCCAGCATTTT
abundance: once; j_gene: TRBJ1-5; v_gene: TRBV20-1; d_gene: .; CDR3aa: CSGTSGAYSNQPQHF; CDR3nt: TGCAGTGGGACCTCGGGGGCCTATAGCAATCAGCCCCAGCATTTT
abundance: .; j_gene: TRBJ1-1; v_gene: TRBV20-1; d_gene: TRBD1; CDR3aa: CSASRGENTEAFF; CDR3nt: TGCAGTGCTTCCAGGGGGGAGAACACTGAAGCTTTCTTT
abundance: .; j_gene: TRBJ2-3; v_gene: TRBV11-3; d_gene: TRBD2; CDR3aa: CASSLAPLGRVGTQYF; CDR3nt: TGTGCCAGCAGCTTAGCCCCACTAGGGAGGGTTGGTACGCAGTATTTT
abundance: few; j_gene: TRBJ2-7; v_gene: TRBV4-1; d_gene: TRBD2; CDR3aa: CASSQDSLLTSGIFYEQYF; CDR3nt: TGCGCCAGCAGCCAAGATTCGCTCTTGACTAGCGGAATCTTCTACGAGCAGTACTTC
abundance: few; j_gene: TRBJ1-2; v_gene: TRBV9; d_gene: .; CDR3aa: CASSAEYGYTF; CDR3nt: TGTGCCAGCAGCGCGGAGTATGGCTACACCTTC
abundance: .; j_gene: TRBJ1-1; v_gene: TRBV5-1; d_gene: .; CDR3aa: CASSFGRGMNTEAFF; CDR3nt: TGCGCCAGCAGCTTTGGTAGGGGCATGAACACTGAAGCTTTCTTT
abundance: .; j_gene: TRBJ1-2; v_gene: TRBV14; d_gene: .; CDR3aa: CASSQDERVKNYGYTF; CDR3nt: TGTGCCAGCAGCCAAGATGAGAGGGTAAAGAACTATGGCTACACCTTC
abundance: few; j_gene: TRBJ1-6; v_gene: TRBV4-3; d_gene: TRBD1; CDR3aa: CASSQGRGNSPLHF; CDR3nt: TGCGCCAGCAGCCAGGGCAGGGGGAATTCACCCCTCCACTTT
abundance: .; j_gene: TRBJ1-5; v_gene: TRBV5-1; d_gene: TRBD1; CDR3aa: CASSLGTGNSNQPQHF; CDR3nt: TGCGCCAGCAGCTTAGGGACAGGGAATAGCAATCAGCCCCAGCATTTT
abundance: many; j_gene: TRBJ1-2; v_gene: TRBV7-9; d_gene: .; CDR3aa: CASSSRTVYGYTF; CDR3nt: TGTGCCAGCAGCTCCCGGACAGTCTATGGCTACACCTTC
abundance: .; j_gene: TRBJ2-2; v_gene: TRBV9; d_gene: .; CDR3aa: CASRGDTGELFF; CDR3nt: TGTGCCAGCAGGGGAGACACCGGGGAGCTGTTTTTT
abundance: .; j_gene: TRBJ1-2; v_gene: TRBV12-3/TRBV12-4; d_gene: .; CDR3aa: CASSLDSELFYGYTF; CDR3nt: TGTGCCAGCAGTTTAGACAGCGAACTCTTCTATGGCTACACCTTC
abundance: few; j_gene: TRBJ2-1; v_gene: TRBV7-8; d_gene: TRBD1; CDR3aa: CASSSGTGIGNEQFF; CDR3nt: TGTGCCAGCAGCTCCGGGACAGGGATTGGAAATGAGCAGTTCTTC
abundance: .; j_gene: TRBJ2-1; v_gene: TRBV30; d_gene: .; CDR3aa: CAWRTGEASYNEQFF; CDR3nt: TGTGCCTGGAGGACGGGGGAAGCATCCTACAATGAGCAGTTCTTC
abundance: many; j_gene: TRBJ1-1; v_gene: TRBV18; d_gene: .; CDR3aa: CASSPGGNTEAFF; CDR3nt: TGTGCCAGCTCACCAGGCGGGAACACTGAAGCTTTCTTT
abundance: .; j_gene: TRBJ1-4; v_gene: TRBV12-3/TRBV12-4; d_gene: TRBD1; CDR3aa: CASTATGKNEKLFF; CDR3nt: TGTGCCAGCACCGCGACAGGGAAAAATGAAAAACTGTTTTTT
abundance: many; j_gene: TRBJ1-3; v_gene: TRBV28; d_gene: TRBD1; CDR3aa: CASRTGVSGNTIYF; CDR3nt: TGTGCCAGCAGGACAGGGGTCTCTGGAAACACCATATATTTT
abundance: few; j_gene: TRBJ1-5; v_gene: TRBV12-3/TRBV12-4; d_gene: .; CDR3aa: CASSLETESNQPQHF; CDR3nt: TGTGCCAGCAGTCTTGAGACAGAAAGCAATCAGCCCCAGCATTTT
abundance: .; j_gene: TRBJ2-4; v_gene: TRBV11-2; d_gene: .; CDR3aa: CASSLDHSVKNIQYF; CDR3nt: TGTGCCAGCAGCTTAGATCACTCCGTCAAAAACATTCAGTACTTC
abundance: .; j_gene: TRBJ2-3; v_gene: TRBV11-2; d_gene: TRBD2; CDR3aa: CATHPGGGFTDTQYF; CDR3nt: TGTGCCACCCATCCTGGCGGGGGGTTCACAGATACGCAGTATTTT
abundance: .; j_gene: TRBJ2-5; v_gene: TRBV11-2; d_gene: .; CDR3aa: CASSHYGGPPIQETQYF; CDR3nt: TGTGCCAGCAGCCATTACGGGGGGCCGCCCATCCAAGAGACCCAGTACTTC